This T cell receptor (beta chain) was documented in a study of T cell clonotyping in hematopoietic cell transplantation. Study information: Recipient samples before transplant were obtained post-cytoreduction. Study-wide results and caveats: Pathologically expanded recipient clonotypes increased progressively from day 30 to day 180 as diversity fell.

Generated by immunoSEQ multiplex PCR, the TCRdb table keeps only in-frame clones and is missing some. The table has roughly 30,000 clones, roughly 84% seen once. Turning to this clone: The antigen is undetermined.

Documented time point: recipient sample about 28 days before transplant, after cytoreduction. The sample in question was peripheral blood mononuclear cells, obtained before stem cell transplant. The receptor comes from a man aged 35-49 years with acute myeloid leukemia. Some clones in this sample may be carry-over from other donors' samples.

The CDR3 spells CASSWGDPNTEAFF. The CDR3 nucleotides read TGTGCCAGCAGCTGGGGGGACCCGAACACTGAAGCTTTCTTT. This sequence joins TRBV5-4 and TRBJ1-1; D might be TRBD1 (5 bases). CDR3 length: 14 residues. Germline V CDR1 and CDR2: SGHNT, YYREEE (reference sequence). The germline V and J ends were trimmed by 3 bases and 1 base, with 10 bases remaining between them.